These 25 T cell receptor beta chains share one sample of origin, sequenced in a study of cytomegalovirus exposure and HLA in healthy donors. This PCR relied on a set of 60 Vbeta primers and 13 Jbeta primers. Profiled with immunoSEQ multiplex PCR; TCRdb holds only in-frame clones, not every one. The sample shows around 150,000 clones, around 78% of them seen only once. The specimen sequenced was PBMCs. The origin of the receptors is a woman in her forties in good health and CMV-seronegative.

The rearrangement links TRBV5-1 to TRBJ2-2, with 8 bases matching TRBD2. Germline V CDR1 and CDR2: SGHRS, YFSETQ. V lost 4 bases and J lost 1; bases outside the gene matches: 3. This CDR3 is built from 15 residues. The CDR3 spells CASSITSGNTGELFF. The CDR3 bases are TGCGCCAGCAGCATTACTAGCGGGAACACCGGGGAGCTGTTTTTT.

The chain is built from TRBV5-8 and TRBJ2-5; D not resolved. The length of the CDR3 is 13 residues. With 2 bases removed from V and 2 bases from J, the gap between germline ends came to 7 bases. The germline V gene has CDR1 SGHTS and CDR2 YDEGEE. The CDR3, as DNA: TGTGCCAGCAGCTTTGACATTCAAGAGACCCAGTACTTC. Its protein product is CASSFDIQETQYF.

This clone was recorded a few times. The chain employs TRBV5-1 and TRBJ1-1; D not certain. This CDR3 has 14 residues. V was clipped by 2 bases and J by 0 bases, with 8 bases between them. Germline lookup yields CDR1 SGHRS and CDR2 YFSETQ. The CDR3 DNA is TGCGCCAGCAGCTTACAGATGTTGAACACTGAAGCTTTCTTT. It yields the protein CASSLQMLNTEAFF. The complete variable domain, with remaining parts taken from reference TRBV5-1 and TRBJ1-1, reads KAGVTQTPRYLIKTRGQQVTLSCSPISGHRSVSWYQQTPGQGLQFLFEYFSETQRNKGNFPGRFSGRQFSNSRSEMNVSTLELGDSALYLCASSLQMLNTEAFFGQGTRLTVV.

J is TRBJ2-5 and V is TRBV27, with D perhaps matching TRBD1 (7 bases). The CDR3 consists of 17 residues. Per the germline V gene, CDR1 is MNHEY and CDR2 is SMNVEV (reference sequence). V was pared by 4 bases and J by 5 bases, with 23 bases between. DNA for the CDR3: TGTGCCAGCAGTTCTTCTCTCGGGACCCCAGGGGGGGAGACCCAGTACTTC. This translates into CASSSSLGTPGGETQYF.

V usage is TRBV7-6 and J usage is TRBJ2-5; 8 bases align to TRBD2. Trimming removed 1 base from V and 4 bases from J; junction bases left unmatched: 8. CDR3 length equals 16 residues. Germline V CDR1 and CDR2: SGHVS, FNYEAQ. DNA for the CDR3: TGTGCCAGCAGCTTAGGAAGGGCGGGGGGTATAGAGACCCAGTACTTC. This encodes CASSLGRAGGIETQYF.

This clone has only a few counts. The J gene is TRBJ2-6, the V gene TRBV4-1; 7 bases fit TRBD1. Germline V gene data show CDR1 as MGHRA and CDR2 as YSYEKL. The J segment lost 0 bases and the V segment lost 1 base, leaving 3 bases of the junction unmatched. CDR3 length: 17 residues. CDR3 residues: CASSQGTGHSGANVLTF. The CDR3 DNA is TGCGCCAGCAGCCAAGGGACAGGACACTCTGGGGCCAACGTCCTGACTTTC.

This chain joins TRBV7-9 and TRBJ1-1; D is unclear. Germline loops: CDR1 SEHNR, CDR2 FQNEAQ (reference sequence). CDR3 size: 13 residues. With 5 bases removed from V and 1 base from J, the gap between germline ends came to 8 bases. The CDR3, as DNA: TGTGCCAGCAGCCCCCGTCGGAACACTGAAGCTTTCTTT. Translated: CASSPRRNTEAFF.

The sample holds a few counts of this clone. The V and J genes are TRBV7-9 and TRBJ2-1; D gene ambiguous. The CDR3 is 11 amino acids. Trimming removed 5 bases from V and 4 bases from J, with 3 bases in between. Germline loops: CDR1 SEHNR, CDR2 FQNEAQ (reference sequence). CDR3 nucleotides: TGTGCCAGCAGCCCTTACAATGAGCAGTTCTTC. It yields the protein CASSPYNEQFF. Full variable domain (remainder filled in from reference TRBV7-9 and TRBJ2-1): DTGVSQNPRHKITKRGQNVTFRCDPISEHNRLYWYRQTLGQGPEFLTYFQNEAQLEKSRLLSDRFSAERPKGSFSTLEIQRTEQGDSAMYLCASSPYNEQFFGPGTRLTVL.

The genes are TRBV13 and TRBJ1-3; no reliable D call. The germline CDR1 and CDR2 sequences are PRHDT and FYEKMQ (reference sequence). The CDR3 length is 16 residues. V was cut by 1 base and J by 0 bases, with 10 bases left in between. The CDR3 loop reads CASSLERGLSGNTIYF. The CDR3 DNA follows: TGTGCCAGCAGCTTAGAGAGAGGTCTCTCTGGAAACACCATATATTTT.

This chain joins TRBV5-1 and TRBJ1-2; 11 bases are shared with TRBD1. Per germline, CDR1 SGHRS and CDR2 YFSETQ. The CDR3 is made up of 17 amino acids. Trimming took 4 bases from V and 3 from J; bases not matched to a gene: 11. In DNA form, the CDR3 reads TGCGCCAGCAGCCCACTAACCGGGACAGGGGGTCACTATGGCTACACCTTC. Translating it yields CASSPLTGTGGHYGYTF.

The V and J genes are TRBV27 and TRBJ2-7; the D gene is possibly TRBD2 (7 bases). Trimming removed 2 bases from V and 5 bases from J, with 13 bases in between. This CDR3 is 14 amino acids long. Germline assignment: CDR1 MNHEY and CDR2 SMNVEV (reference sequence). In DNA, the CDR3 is TGTGCCAGCAGTTTAGGTTGGGGGGGCCACGAGCAGTACTTC. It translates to CASSLGWGGHEQYF.

CDR3 nucleotides: TGTGCCAGCAGCCCCGAAGCGGGGGGGGAAGAGACCCAGTACTTC. Its translation is CASSPEAGGEETQYF. The gene calls are TRBV7-6 and TRBJ2-5; 10 bases fit TRBD2. V gave up 5 bases and J gave up 3 bases; unmatched junction bases: 6. Germline CDR1 SGHVS, CDR2 FNYEAQ. The CDR3 length is 15 residues.

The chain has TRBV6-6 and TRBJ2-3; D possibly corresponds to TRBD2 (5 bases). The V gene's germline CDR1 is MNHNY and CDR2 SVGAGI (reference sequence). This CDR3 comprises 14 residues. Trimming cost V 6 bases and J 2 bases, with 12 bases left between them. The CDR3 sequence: CASRETSDTDTQYF. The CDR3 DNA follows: TGTGCCAGCAGGGAAACTAGTGACACAGATACGCAGTATTTT.

CDR3 sequence reads: CASTPEGRGGEQFF. The CDR3 region has the DNA TGTGCCAGCACCCCAGAGGGGCGGGGTGGTGAGCAGTTCTTC. V and J are TRBV2 and TRBJ2-1; possible D gene TRBD2, 6 bases. Germline lookup yields CDR1 SNHLY and CDR2 FYNNEI. Trimming shortened V by 7 bases and J by 9 bases, and 19 bases separated the two germline ends. This CDR3 spans 14 amino acids. Combining the CDR3 with reference TRBV2 and TRBJ2-1 gives the whole variable domain EPEVTQTPSHQVTQMGQEVILRCVPISNHLYFYWYRQILGQKVEFLVSFYNNEISEKSEIFDDQFSVERPDGSNFTLKIRSTKLEDSAMYFCASTPEGRGGEQFFGPGTRLTVL.

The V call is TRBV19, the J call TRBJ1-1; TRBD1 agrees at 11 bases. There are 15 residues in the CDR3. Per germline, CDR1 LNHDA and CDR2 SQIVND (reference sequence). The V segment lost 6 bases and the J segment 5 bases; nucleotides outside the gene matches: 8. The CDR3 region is CASRTGTGGRTEAFF. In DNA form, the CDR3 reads TGTGCCAGTAGGACCGGGACAGGGGGTCGTACTGAAGCTTTCTTT.

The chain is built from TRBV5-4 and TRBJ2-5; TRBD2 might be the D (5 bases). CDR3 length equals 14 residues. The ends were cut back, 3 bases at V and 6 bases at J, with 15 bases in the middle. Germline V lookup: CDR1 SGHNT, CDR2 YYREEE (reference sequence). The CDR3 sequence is CASSSALERQTQYF. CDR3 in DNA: TGTGCCAGCAGCTCCGCCCTAGAGCGGCAGACCCAGTACTTC. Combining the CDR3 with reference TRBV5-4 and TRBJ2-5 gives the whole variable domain ETGVTQSPTHLIKTRGQQVTLRCSSQSGHNTVSWYQQALGQGPQFIFQYYREEENGRGNFPPRFSGLQFPNYSSELNVNALELDDSALYLCASSSALERQTQYFGPGTRLLVL.

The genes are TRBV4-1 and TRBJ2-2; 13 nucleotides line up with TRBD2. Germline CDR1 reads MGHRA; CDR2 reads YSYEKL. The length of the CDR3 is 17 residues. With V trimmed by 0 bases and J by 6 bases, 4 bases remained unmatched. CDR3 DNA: TGCGCCAGCAGCCAAGACGGACTAGCGGGGGTCTCCGGGGAGCTGTTTTTT. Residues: CASSQDGLAGVSGELFF.

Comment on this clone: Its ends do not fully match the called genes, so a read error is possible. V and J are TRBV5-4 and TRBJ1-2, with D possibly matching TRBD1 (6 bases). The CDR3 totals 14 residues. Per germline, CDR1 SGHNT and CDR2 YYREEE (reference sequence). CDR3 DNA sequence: TGTGCCAGCAGCTTTAGAGGGAGAGATGACAGGCCCCGCTTC. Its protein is CASSFRGRDDRPRF.

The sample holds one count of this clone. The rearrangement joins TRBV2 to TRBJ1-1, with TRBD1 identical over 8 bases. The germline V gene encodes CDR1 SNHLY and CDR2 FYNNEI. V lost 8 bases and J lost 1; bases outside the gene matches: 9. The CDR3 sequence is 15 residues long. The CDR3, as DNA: TGTGCCAGCGGGGGACAGGCGACTCCGAACACTGAAGCTTTCTTT. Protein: CASGGQATPNTEAFF. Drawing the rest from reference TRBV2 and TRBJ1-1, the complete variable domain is EPEVTQTPSHQVTQMGQEVILRCVPISNHLYFYWYRQILGQKVEFLVSFYNNEISEKSEIFDDQFSVERPDGSNFTLKIRSTKLEDSAMYFCASGGQATPNTEAFFGQGTRLTVV.

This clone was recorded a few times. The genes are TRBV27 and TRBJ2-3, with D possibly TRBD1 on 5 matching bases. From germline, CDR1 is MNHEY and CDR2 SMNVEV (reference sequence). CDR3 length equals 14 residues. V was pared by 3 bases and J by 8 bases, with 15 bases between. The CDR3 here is CASSLSTGQGTQYF. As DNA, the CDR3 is TGTGCCAGCAGTTTGTCGACGGGCCAGGGTACGCAGTATTTT.

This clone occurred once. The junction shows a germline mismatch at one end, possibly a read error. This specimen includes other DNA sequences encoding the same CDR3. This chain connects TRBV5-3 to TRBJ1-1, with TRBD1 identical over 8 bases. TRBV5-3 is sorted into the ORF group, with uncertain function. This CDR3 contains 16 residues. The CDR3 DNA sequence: TGTGCCAGAAGCTTGGGGCAGGGGGCGGAGAACACTGAAGCCTTCTTT. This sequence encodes CARSLGQGAENTEAFF.

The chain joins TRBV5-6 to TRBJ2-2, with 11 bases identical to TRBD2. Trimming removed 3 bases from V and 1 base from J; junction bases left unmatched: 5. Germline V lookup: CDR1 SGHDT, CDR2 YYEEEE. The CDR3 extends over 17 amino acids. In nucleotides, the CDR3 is TGTGCCAGCAGCTGGAACCTAGCGGGGGGGAACACCGGGGAGCTGTTTTTT. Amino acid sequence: CASSWNLAGGNTGELFF.

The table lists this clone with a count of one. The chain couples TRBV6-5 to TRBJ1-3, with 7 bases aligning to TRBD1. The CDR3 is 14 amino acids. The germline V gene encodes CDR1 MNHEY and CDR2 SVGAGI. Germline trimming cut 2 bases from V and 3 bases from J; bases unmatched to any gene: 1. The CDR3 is CASSYGDSGNTIYF. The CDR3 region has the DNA TGTGCCAGCAGTTACGGGGACAGTGGAAACACCATATATTTT.

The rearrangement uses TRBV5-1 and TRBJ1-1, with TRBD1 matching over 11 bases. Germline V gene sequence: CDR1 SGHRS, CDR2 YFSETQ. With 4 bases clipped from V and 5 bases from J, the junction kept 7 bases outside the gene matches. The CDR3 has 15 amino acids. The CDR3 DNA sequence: TGCGCCAGCAGCGGACAGGGGGCGCGGGGTACTGAAGCTTTCTTT. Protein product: CASSGQGARGTEAFF. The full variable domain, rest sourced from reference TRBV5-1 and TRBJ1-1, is KAGVTQTPRYLIKTRGQQVTLSCSPISGHRSVSWYQQTPGQGLQFLFEYFSETQRNKGNFPGRFSGRQFSNSRSEMNVSTLELGDSALYLCASSGQGARGTEAFFGQGTRLTVV.

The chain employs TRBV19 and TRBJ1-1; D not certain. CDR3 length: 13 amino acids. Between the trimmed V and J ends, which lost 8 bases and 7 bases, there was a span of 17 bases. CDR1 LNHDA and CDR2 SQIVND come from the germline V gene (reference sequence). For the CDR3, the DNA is TGTGCCAGTGCGCCTCTAAGCCGCTATGAAGCTTTCTTT. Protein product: CASAPLSRYEAFF. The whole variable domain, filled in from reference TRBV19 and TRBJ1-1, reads DGGITQSPKYLFRKEGQNVTLSCEQNLNHDAMYWYRQDPGQGLRLIYYSQIVNDFQKGDIAEGYSVSREKKESFPLTVTSAQKNPTAFYLCASAPLSRYEAFFGQGTRLTVV.